This entry lists 15 T cell receptor beta chains sequenced from one sample in a study of cytomegalovirus exposure and HLA in healthy donors. Researchers ran the PCR with 60 Vbeta and 13 Jbeta primers. Profiling relied on immunoSEQ multiplex PCR, and the TCRdb table lists in-frame clones only, not all of them. The table has 100,000 to 150,000 clones, approximately 87% seen once. Sequencing was carried out using PBMCs. The source is a woman aged 25-40 years in good health and CMV-seronegative.

V and J are TRBV6-5 and TRBJ2-1, with a weak D call TRBD2 (6 bases). This CDR3 is built from 13 residues. V was cut by 6 bases and J by 4 bases, with 10 bases left in between. From germline, CDR1 is MNHEY and CDR2 SVGAGI. CDR3 sequence reads: CASSISGYNEQFF. The CDR3 coding sequence is TGTGCCAGCAGCATTAGCGGATACAATGAGCAGTTCTTC.

The chain couples TRBV5-1 to TRBJ2-7, with 7 bases that match TRBD2. The CDR3 sequence is 15 residues long. The V segment lost 3 bases and the J segment 2 bases; nucleotides outside the gene matches: 8. Germline V gene lookup returns CDR1 SGHRS and CDR2 YFSETQ. The chain's CDR3 is CASSSASGPPYEQYF. CDR3 sequence (DNA): TGCGCCAGCAGCTCAGCTAGCGGACCTCCCTACGAGCAGTACTTC.

In its sample, this clone was seen many times. The rearrangement joins TRBV5-1 to TRBJ1-2; D is unclear. Trimming cost V 4 bases and J 2 bases, with 9 bases left between them. Germline CDR1 reads SGHRS; CDR2 reads YFSETQ. The CDR3 runs 13 residues. The CDR3 spells CASSLGGNYGYTF. The CDR3 bases are TGCGCCAGCAGCCTCGGCGGGAACTATGGCTACACCTTC.

The chain carries TRBV5-4 and TRBJ2-2; maybe TRBD1 (6 bases). Germline values: CDR1 SGHNT, CDR2 YYREEE (reference sequence). The length of the CDR3 is 16 residues. Trimming removed 4 bases from V and 4 bases from J, with 17 bases in between. The CDR3, as DNA: TGTGCCAGCAGCGGACCGACAGGTCGATTCACCGGGGAGCTGTTTTTT. Its protein product is CASSGPTGRFTGELFF.

The V and J genes are TRBV10-3 and TRBJ1-2; 10 bases line up with TRBD1. CDR3 size: 16 residues. With 7 bases clipped from V and 5 bases from J, the junction kept 13 bases outside the gene matches. In germline, CDR1 is ENHRY, CDR2 SYGVKD. CDR3 nucleotide sequence: TGTGCCATCACCGGGACAGGGGAAGGAATTTCATATGGCTACACCTTC. Translated: CAITGTGEGISYGYTF.

The V and J genes are TRBV4-2 and TRBJ1-2, with TRBD1 matching over 8 bases. The CDR3 totals 11 residues. The V segment lost 3 bases and the J segment 10 bases; nucleotides outside the gene matches: 1. Germline CDR1 and CDR2: LGHNA and YNFKEQ. CDR3 coding DNA: TGTGCCAGCAGCCAGACAGGGGACTACACCTTC. This translates into CASSQTGDYTF.

The gene calls are TRBV7-9 and TRBJ2-1, with TRBD2 matching 11 bases. Germline V gives CDR1 SEHNR, CDR2 FQNEAQ (reference sequence). The CDR3 consists of 16 residues. Trimming at V came to 3 bases and at J to 3 bases, leaving 4 bases not matched to a gene. CDR3 region: CASSLYGLAGYNEQFF. In DNA form, the CDR3 reads TGTGCCAGCAGCTTGTATGGACTAGCGGGCTACAATGAGCAGTTCTTC. Full variable domain (missing parts from reference TRBV7-9 and TRBJ2-1): DTGVSQNPRHKITKRGQNVTFRCDPISEHNRLYWYRQTLGQGPEFLTYFQNEAQLEKSRLLSDRFSAERPKGSFSTLEIQRTEQGDSAMYLCASSLYGLAGYNEQFFGPGTRLTVL.

The CDR3 region has the DNA TGTGCCAGCAGGCGAGCGGGGGGGTCGCCGGATACGCAGTATTTT. Encoded protein: CASRRAGGSPDTQYF. The chain recombines TRBV27 with TRBJ2-3; 10 bases agree with TRBD2. CDR1 is MNHEY and CDR2 is SMNVEV in the germline V gene (reference sequence). With 6 bases clipped from V and 6 bases from J, the junction kept 9 bases outside the gene matches. The length of the CDR3 is 15 residues.

The chain has TRBV28 and TRBJ2-7; D unclear. This CDR3 has 12 amino acids. Germline values: CDR1 MDHEN, CDR2 SYDVKM. The V and J ends lost 6 bases and 3 bases respectively, with 9 bases between them. CDR3 DNA: TGTGCCAGCAGCCGGAGAGGCTACGAGCAGTACTTC. It encodes CASSRRGYEQYF.

The rearrangement joins TRBV19 to TRBJ2-1, with 13 bases identical to TRBD2. With 10 bases clipped from V and 6 bases from J, the junction kept 9 bases outside the gene matches. Germline assignment: CDR1 LNHDA and CDR2 SQIVND (reference sequence). The CDR3 loop spans 15 amino acids. This CDR3 is CATNKWTSGSNEQFF. In nucleotides, the CDR3 is TGTGCCACCAATAAATGGACTAGCGGGAGCAATGAGCAGTTCTTC.

The V call is TRBV7-9, the J call TRBJ1-5, with 7 bases identical to TRBD1. The V gene end was trimmed by 1 base and the J gene end by 7 bases; junction bases not matched to a gene: 7. Germline V gene lookup returns CDR1 SEHNR and CDR2 FQNEAQ (reference sequence). The CDR3 spans 15 residues. CDR3 bases: TGTGCCAGCAGCTTAGGTGGAGGGGGCGGGCAGCCCCAGCATTTT. Its protein product is CASSLGGGGGQPQHF.

The rearrangement uses TRBV28 and TRBJ1-1, with D tentatively TRBD1 (5 bases). The length of the CDR3 is 15 residues. Germline V gives CDR1 MDHEN, CDR2 SYDVKM. Trimming shortened V by 3 bases and J by 4 bases, and 15 bases separated the two germline ends. The CDR3: CASSFVWGGSTEAFF. CDR3 DNA sequence: TGTGCCAGCAGTTTTGTTTGGGGGGGTAGCACTGAAGCTTTCTTT.

The chain couples TRBV7-2 to TRBJ2-7, with 7 positions matching TRBD2. There are 14 residues in the CDR3. The germline V gene encodes CDR1 SGHTA and CDR2 FQGNSA. The J segment lost 1 base and the V segment lost 3 bases, leaving 3 bases of the junction unmatched. The CDR3 DNA reads as TGTGCCAGCAGCTTGGCGGGGGATTCCTACGAGCAGTACTTC. It is translated as CASSLAGDSYEQYF.

The CDR3 DNA sequence: TGTGCCAGCAGCTTATCCCTAAGCACAGATACGCAGTATTTT. Translating gives CASSLSLSTDTQYF. This sequence joins TRBV11-1 and TRBJ2-3; D remains unclear. The CDR3 has 14 residues. Germline V CDR1 and CDR2: SGHAT, FQDESV (reference sequence). Trimming took 2 bases from V and 0 from J, leaving 6 bases between them.

The chain is built from TRBV5-1 and TRBJ2-5; 8 bases are a match to TRBD1. The J call is in doubt because the DNA end fits TRBJ2-7 better. This CDR3 contains 14 residues. CDR1 SGHRS and CDR2 YFSETQ come from the germline V gene. CDR3: CASSLEDRVDEQYF. The CDR3 coding sequence is TGCGCCAGCAGCTTGGAGGACAGGGTCGACGAGCAGTACTTC.